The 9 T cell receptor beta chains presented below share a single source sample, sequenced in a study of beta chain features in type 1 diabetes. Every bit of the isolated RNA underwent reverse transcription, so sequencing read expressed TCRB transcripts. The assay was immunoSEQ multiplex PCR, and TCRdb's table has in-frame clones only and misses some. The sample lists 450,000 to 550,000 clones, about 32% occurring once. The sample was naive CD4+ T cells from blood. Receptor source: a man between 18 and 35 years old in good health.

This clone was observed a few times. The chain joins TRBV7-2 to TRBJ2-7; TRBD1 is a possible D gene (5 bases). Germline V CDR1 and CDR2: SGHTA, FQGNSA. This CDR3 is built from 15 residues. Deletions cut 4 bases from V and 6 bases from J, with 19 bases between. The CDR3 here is CASSSRSLGRIEQYF. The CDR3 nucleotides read TGTGCCAGCAGCTCCCGGTCGCTGGGGCGAATCGAGCAGTACTTC.

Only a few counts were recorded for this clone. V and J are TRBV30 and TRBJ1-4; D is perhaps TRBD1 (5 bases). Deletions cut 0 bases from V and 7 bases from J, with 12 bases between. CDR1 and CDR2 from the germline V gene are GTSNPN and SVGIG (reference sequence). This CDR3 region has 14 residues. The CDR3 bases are TGTGCCTGGAGTGTACGGAGGGGAAGTGAAAAACTGTTTTTT. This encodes CAWSVRRGSEKLFF. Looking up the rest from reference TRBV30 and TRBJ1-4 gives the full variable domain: SQTIHQWPATLVQPVGSPLSLECTVEGTSNPNLYWYRQAAGRGLQLLFYSVGIGQISSEVPQNLSASRPQDRQFILSSKKLLLSDSGFYLCAWSVRRGSEKLFFGSGTQLSVL.

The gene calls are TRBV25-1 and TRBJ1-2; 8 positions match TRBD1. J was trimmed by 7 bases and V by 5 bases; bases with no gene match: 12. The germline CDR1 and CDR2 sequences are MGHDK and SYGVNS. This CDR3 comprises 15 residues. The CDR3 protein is CASSPSTGEASGYTF. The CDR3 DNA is TGTGCCAGCAGTCCGTCGACAGGGGAGGCGTCTGGCTACACCTTC.

DNA for the CDR3: TGCGCCAGCACCGCCCCACTCGCGGGAGGACCGAGCTCCTACAATGAGCAGTTCTTC. Encoded protein: CASTAPLAGGPSSYNEQFF. The chain joins TRBV5-1 to TRBJ2-1; 8 bases are a match to TRBD2. With V trimmed by 6 bases and J by 0 bases, 17 bases remained unmatched. The germline gives CDR1 SGHRS, CDR2 YFSETQ. The CDR3 consists of 19 residues.

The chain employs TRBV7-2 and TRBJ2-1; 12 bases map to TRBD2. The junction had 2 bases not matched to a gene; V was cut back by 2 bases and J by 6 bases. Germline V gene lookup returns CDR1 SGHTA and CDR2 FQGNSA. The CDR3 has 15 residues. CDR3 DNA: TGTGCCAGCAGCTTAAAGGGACTAGCGGGCAATGAGCAGTTCTTC. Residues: CASSLKGLAGNEQFF.

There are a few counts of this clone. The CDR3 sequence is CASSPRWPAGYTF. CDR3 coding DNA: TGTGCCAGCAGCCCAAGGTGGCCCGCTGGCTACACCTTC. The V gene is TRBV25-1, the J gene TRBJ1-2; no definite D call. The CDR3 is 13 residues long. Germline V gene data show CDR1 as MGHDK and CDR2 as SYGVNS. The V end lost 6 bases, the J end lost 7 bases, and 15 bases lay between the germline ends.

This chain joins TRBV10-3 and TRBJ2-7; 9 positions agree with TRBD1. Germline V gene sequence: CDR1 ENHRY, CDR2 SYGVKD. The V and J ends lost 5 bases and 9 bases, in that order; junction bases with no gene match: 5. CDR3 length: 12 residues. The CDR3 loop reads CAISPGQGAQYF. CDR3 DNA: TGTGCCATCAGTCCGGGACAGGGAGCGCAGTACTTC.

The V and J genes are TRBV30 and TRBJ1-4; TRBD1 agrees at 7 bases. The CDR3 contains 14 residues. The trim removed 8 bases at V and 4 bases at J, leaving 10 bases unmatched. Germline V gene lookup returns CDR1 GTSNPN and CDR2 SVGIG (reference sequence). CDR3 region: CALTRGNGNEKLFF. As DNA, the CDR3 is TGTGCCCTAACCAGGGGGAACGGTAATGAAAAACTGTTTTTT.

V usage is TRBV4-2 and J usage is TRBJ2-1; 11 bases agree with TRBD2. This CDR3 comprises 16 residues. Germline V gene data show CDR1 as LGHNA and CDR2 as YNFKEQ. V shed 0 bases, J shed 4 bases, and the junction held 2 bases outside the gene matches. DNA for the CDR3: TGTGCCAGCAGCCAAGAACTAGCGGGGGCATACAATGAGCAGTTCTTC. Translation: CASSQELAGAYNEQFF.